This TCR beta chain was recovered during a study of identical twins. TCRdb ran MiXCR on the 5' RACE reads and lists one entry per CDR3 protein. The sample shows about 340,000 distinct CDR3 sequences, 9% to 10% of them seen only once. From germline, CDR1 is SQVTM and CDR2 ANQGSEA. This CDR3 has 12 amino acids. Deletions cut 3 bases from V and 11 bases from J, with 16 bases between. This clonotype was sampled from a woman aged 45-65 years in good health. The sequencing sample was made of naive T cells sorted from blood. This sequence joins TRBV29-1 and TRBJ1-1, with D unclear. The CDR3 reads CSVDPLGTGAFF. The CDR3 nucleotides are TGCAGCGTTGATCCTCTCGGCACTGGGGCTTTCTTT.